A selection of T cell receptor beta chains follows, all from one sample in a study of T cell responses to AZD1222 COVID-19 vaccine. Assay: immunoSEQ multiplex PCR; the TCRdb copy retains only in-frame clones and omits some. The repertoire consists of 200,000 or so clones, with approximately 94% occurring once and the leading ten covering less than 1.2%. Sequencing was performed on peripheral blood, taken on day 0 of MenACWY control vaccination. The receptors were gathered from an adult in good health. CDR3s include the opening cysteine and the closing phenylalanine or tryptophan. The D gene is left open where the match is weak. Only some rows state a clone size, as once, few, many or a class for expanded clones.

J gene: TRBJ2-7; V gene: TRBV6-4; clone size: NA; D gene: NA; CDR3 DNA: TGTGCCAGCATTCAAGGTCTGGGGCCTTACGAGCAGTACTTC; CDR3 protein: CASIQGLGPYEQYF
J gene: TRBJ1-5; V gene: TRBV12-3/TRBV12-4; clone size: NA; D gene: NA; CDR3 DNA: TGTGCCAGCAGTTTGTCCCGACAACAGCCCCAGCATTTT; CDR3 protein: CASSLSRQQPQHF
J gene: TRBJ1-2; V gene: TRBV6-5; clone size: NA; D gene: NA; CDR3 DNA: TGTGCCAGCAGCCTAAGGGCAAATGGCTACACCTTC; CDR3 protein: CASSLRANGYTF
J gene: TRBJ1-4; V gene: TRBV5-1; clone size: NA; D gene: NA; CDR3 DNA: TGCGCCAGCAGCCCCGCGGGACATCACGGGGAAAAACTGTTTTTT; CDR3 protein: CASSPAGHHGEKLFF
J gene: TRBJ1-4; V gene: TRBV4-1; clone size: once; D gene: TRBD1; CDR3 DNA: TGCGCCAGCAGCCAAACTACAGGGGGAAATGAAAAACTGTTTTTT; CDR3 protein: CASSQTTGGNEKLFF
J gene: TRBJ2-3; V gene: TRBV6-4; clone size: once; D gene: TRBD2; CDR3 DNA: TGTGCCAGCAGTGACTCGAGCGGGGGGACGCAGTATTTT; CDR3 protein: CASSDSSGGTQYF
J gene: TRBJ2-3; V gene: TRBV19; clone size: NA; D gene: NA; CDR3 DNA: TGTGCCAGTAGTCCTGGGAACACAGATACGCAGTATTTT; CDR3 protein: CASSPGNTDTQYF
J gene: TRBJ1-1; V gene: TRBV6-5; clone size: NA; D gene: NA; CDR3 DNA: TGTGCCAGCAGGGACGTGAACACTGAAGCTTTCTTT; CDR3 protein: CASRDVNTEAFF
J gene: TRBJ1-4; V gene: TRBV6-5; clone size: NA; D gene: TRBD1; CDR3 DNA: TGTGCCACCGACAGGGGATCGAGTAGAAAACTGTTTTTT; CDR3 protein: CATDRGSSRKLFF
J gene: TRBJ1-5; V gene: TRBV19; clone size: NA; D gene: NA; CDR3 DNA: TGTGCCAGTAGCTCACTTCAAGAACTCCTTCTAGCCCAGCATTTT; CDR3 protein: CASSSLQELLLAQHF
J gene: TRBJ2-1; V gene: TRBV5-1; clone size: NA; D gene: TRBD2; CDR3 DNA: TGCGCCAGCAGCGGATCTAGCGGGGGGATCAATGAGCAGTTCTTC; CDR3 protein: CASSGSSGGINEQFF
J gene: TRBJ1-2; V gene: TRBV4-1; clone size: NA; D gene: NA; CDR3 DNA: TGCGCCAGCAGCCCCCTCCAGGGACCTAACTATGGCTACACCTTC; CDR3 protein: CASSPLQGPNYGYTF
J gene: TRBJ1-5; V gene: TRBV4-3; clone size: NA; D gene: NA; CDR3 DNA: TGCGCCAGCAGTCTGGACGGGAATCAGCCCCAGCATTTT; CDR3 protein: CASSLDGNQPQHF
J gene: TRBJ2-1; V gene: TRBV7-2; clone size: NA; D gene: NA; CDR3 DNA: TGTGCCAGCAGGGGAGACAGATACAATGAGCAGTTCTTC; CDR3 protein: CASRGDRYNEQFF
J gene: TRBJ1-1; V gene: TRBV5-4; clone size: NA; D gene: TRBD1; CDR3 DNA: TGTGCCAGCAGCTCCGACAGGGCTGAAGCTTTCTTT; CDR3 protein: CASSSDRAEAFF
J gene: TRBJ1-1; V gene: TRBV9; clone size: NA; D gene: NA; CDR3 DNA: TGTGCCAGCAGCGTTCAGGGCGGGACTGAAGCTTTCTTT; CDR3 protein: CASSVQGGTEAFF
J gene: TRBJ2-7; V gene: TRBV10-3; clone size: NA; D gene: TRBD1; CDR3 DNA: TGTGCCATCAGTGAGGGGGACAGGGCCCCCTACGAGCAGTACTTC; CDR3 protein: CAISEGDRAPYEQYF
J gene: TRBJ1-2; V gene: TRBV30; clone size: NA; D gene: NA; CDR3 DNA: TGTGCCTGGAGACCGAACTCTAACTATGGCTACACCTTC; CDR3 protein: CAWRPNSNYGYTF
J gene: TRBJ2-1; V gene: TRBV5-4; clone size: NA; D gene: NA; CDR3 DNA: TGTGCCAGCAGCCGGGACTACAATGAGCAGTTCTTC; CDR3 protein: CASSRDYNEQFF
J gene: TRBJ1-1; V gene: TRBV5-1; clone size: NA; D gene: TRBD1; CDR3 DNA: TGCGCCAGCAGCCCACGACCGGGACAGGTTGTTGAAGCTTTCTTT; CDR3 protein: CASSPRPGQVVEAFF
J gene: TRBJ2-7; V gene: TRBV5-4; clone size: NA; D gene: TRBD1; CDR3 DNA: TGTGCCAGCAGCTGGACAGGGGGCTACGAGCAGTACTTC; CDR3 protein: CASSWTGGYEQYF
J gene: TRBJ2-1; V gene: TRBV9; clone size: NA; D gene: NA; CDR3 DNA: TGTGCCAGCAGCATATTCGAGGGTGAGCAGTTCTTC; CDR3 protein: CASSIFEGEQFF
J gene: TRBJ1-1; V gene: TRBV9; clone size: NA; D gene: NA; CDR3 DNA: TGTGCCAGCAGCTCCGGGGGGGTCGGCACTGAAGCTTTCTTT; CDR3 protein: CASSSGGVGTEAFF
J gene: TRBJ1-4; V gene: TRBV7-2; clone size: few; D gene: NA; CDR3 DNA: TGTGCCAGCAGCCCAATTGCTTATGGGAAACTGTTTTTT; CDR3 protein: CASSPIAYGKLFF